This T cell receptor (beta chain) comes out of a study of shared clonotypes between healthy human individuals. A word on this clone: The antigen is undetermined.

Study conclusions and caveats: A generally larger estimated richness was seen in naive subsets than in memory subsets. Only blood samples were collected, and tissue repertoires likely differ.

The germline V and J ends were trimmed by 5 bases and 6 bases, with 17 bases remaining between them. The CDR3 extends over 14 amino acids. Germline V lookup: CDR1 MDHEN, CDR2 SYDVKM. Assay execution proceeded at the deep level. Sequencing used immunoSEQ multiplex PCR; TCRdb keeps in-frame clones, though not all of them. This sample has a few million clones; around 95% occur once, and the top ten carry roughly 0.13%. The chain uses TRBV28 and TRBJ2-7, with no clear D. Sequenced: naive CD4+ T cells sorted from blood. Subset denoted: CD45RA+ positively selected. This sequence was found in a man aged 18 to 29 in good health. CDR3 bases: TGTGCCAGCAGTATTACCGCTGATGCGGCCGAGCAGTACTTC. Residues: CASSITADAAEQYF.